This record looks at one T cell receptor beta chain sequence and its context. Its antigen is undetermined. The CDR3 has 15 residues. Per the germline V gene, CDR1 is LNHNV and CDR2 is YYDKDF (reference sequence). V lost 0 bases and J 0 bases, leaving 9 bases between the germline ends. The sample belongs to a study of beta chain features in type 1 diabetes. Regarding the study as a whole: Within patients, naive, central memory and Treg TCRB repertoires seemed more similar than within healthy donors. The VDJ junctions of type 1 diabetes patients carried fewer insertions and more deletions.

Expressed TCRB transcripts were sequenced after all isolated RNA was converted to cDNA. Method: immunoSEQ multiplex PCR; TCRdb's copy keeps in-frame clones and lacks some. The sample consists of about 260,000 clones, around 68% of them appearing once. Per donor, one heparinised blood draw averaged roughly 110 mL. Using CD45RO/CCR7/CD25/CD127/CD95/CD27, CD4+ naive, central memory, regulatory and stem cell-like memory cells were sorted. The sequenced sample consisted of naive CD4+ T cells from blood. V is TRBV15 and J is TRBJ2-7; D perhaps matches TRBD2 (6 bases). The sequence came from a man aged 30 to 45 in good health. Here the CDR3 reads CATSREGGISYEQYF. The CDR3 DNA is TGTGCCACCAGCAGAGAAGGCGGGATCTCCTACGAGCAGTACTTC.